This T cell receptor beta chain was recovered during a study of T-cell memory formation after mild COVID-19. The study, taken as a whole, reports: Those CD4+ clones that contracted were mainly in CM and EM (CD8+ ones in EMRA). Whereas later expanders leaned CD4+, clones contracting day 15 to 85 showed a balanced CD4/CD8 makeup. That cross-reactive memory joined was suggested by some responding clones appearing in pre-infection memory.

Germline lookup yields CDR1 MNHEY and CDR2 SVGAGI. Trimming cost V 5 bases and J 5 bases; bases outside gene matches: 4. This CDR3 region has 14 residues. A word on this clonotype: The antigen remains unidentified.

5'RACE with constant-segment primers yielded barcoded, UMI-tagged TCR alpha and TCR beta cDNA libraries. TCRdb reprocessed the 5' RACE reads via MiXCR and lists one record per CDR3 protein. The sample records around 250,000 distinct CDR3 sequences, over 15% being singletons. The TCR was taken from a man younger than 30 who had mild COVID-19 (a few samples of this study predate the infection). Cell type and time point are not known. V usage is TRBV6-5 and J usage is TRBJ2-5; 11 nucleotides agree with TRBD1. The material sequenced was PBMCs or a T cell subset sorted from them (not recorded which). The CDR3 DNA is TGTGCCAGCAGTCCGGACAGGGGGCTGGAGACCCAGTACTTC. This gives the protein CASSPDRGLETQYF.